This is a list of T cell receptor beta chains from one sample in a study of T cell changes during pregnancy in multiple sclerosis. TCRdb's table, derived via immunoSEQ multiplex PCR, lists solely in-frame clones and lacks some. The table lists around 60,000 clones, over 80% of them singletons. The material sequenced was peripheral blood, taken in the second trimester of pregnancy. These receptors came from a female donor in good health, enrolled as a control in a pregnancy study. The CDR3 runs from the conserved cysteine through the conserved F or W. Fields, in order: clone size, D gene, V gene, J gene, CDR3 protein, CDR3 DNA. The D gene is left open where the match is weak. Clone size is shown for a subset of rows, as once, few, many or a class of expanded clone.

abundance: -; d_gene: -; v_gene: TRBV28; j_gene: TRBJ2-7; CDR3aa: CASSLQGDRFGEQYF; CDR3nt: TGTGCCAGCAGCCTTCAGGGTGACCGGTTTGGGGAGCAGTACTTC
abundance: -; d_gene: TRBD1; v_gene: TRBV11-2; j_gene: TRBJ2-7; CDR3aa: CASSTGTGGSYEQYF; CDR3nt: TGTGCCAGCAGCACCGGGACAGGGGGGTCCTACGAGCAGTACTTC
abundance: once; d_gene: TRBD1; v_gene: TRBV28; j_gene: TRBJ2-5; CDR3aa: CASRPRTGVRETQYF; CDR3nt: TGTGCCAGCAGACCACGAACAGGGGTTCGAGAGACCCAGTACTTC
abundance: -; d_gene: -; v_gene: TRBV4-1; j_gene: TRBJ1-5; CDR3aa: CASSQDREGKPQHF; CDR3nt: TGCGCCAGCAGCCAAGATCGGGAGGGAAAGCCCCAGCATTTT
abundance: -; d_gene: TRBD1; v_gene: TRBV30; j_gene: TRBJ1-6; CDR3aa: CAWQGTANSPLHF; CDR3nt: TGTGCCTGGCAGGGGACAGCGAATTCACCCCTCCACTTT
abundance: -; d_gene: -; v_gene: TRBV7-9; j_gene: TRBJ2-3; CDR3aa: CASSLVGQTRVLHTQYF; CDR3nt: TGTGCCAGCAGCTTAGTTGGCCAGACCAGAGTACTACATACGCAGTATTTT
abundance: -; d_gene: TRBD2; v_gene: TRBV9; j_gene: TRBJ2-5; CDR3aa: CASSAGREGLASETQYF; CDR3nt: TGTGCCAGCAGCGCAGGGCGGGAGGGACTAGCTAGCGAGACCCAGTACTTC
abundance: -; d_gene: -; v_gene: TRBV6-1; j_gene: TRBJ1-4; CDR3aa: CASSATGTTNEKLFF; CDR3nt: TGTGCCAGCAGTGCTACAGGGACCACTAATGAAAAACTGTTTTTT
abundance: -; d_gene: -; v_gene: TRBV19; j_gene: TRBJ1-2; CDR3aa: CASRIQGPAAYGYTF; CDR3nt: TGTGCCAGTAGAATCCAGGGGCCGGCGGCCTATGGCTACACCTTC
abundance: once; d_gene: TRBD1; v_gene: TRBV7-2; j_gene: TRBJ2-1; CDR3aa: CASSRLPGTGGTQFF; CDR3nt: TGTGCCAGCAGCCGTCTTCCCGGGACAGGGGGCACCCAGTTCTTC
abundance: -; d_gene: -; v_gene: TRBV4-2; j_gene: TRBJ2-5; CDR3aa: CASSQARAASETQYF; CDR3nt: TGTGCCAGCAGCCAAGCGCGAGCGGCGTCGGAGACCCAGTACTTC
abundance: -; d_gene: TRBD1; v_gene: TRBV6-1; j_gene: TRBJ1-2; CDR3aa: CASSARQGLNNYGYTF; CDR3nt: TGTGCCAGCAGTGCCCGACAGGGATTAAACAACTATGGCTACACCTTC